This record concerns one T cell receptor beta chain sequence. The sample originates from a study of T cell responses to AZD1222 COVID-19 vaccine. The CDR3 runs 13 residues. Trimming removed 5 bases at V and 8 bases at J, with 12 bases between. The V gene's germline CDR1 is LNHDA and CDR2 SQIVND (reference sequence). Clones were read by immunoSEQ multiplex PCR, and TCRdb kept only the in-frame ones, dropping some. Of tens of thousands of clones in the sample, more than 75% were seen once. The chain links TRBV19 to TRBJ1-4, with D possibly matching TRBD1 (6 bases). The sample was peripheral blood, taken on day 0 of AZD1222 vaccination. The source of this sequence is an adult in good health. This CDR3 reads CASSVRTAEKLFF. In DNA form, the CDR3 reads TGTGCCAGTAGTGTTCGGACAGCCGAAAAACTGTTTTTT.